This T cell receptor beta chain was sequenced in a study of cytomegalovirus exposure and HLA in healthy donors. This CDR3 comprises 14 residues. Trimming took 10 bases from V and 1 from J; bases not matched to a gene: 7. CDR1 is MNHEY, CDR2 SVGAGI, per germline. This clone came up a few times. In the PCR, 60 Vbeta and 13 Jbeta primers were used. This table comes from immunoSEQ multiplex PCR, and its TCRdb copy is limited to in-frame clones, with some not included. The table has under 200,000 clones, around 83% seen once; the top ten hold under 7.5%. The TCR comes from a man aged 45 to 65 in good health and CMV-seropositive. Sample: PBMCs. The chain joins TRBV6-5 to TRBJ1-1; 9 bases align to TRBD1. The CDR3, as DNA: TGTGCCACTAAGAAGACAGGGGGGAACACTGAAGCTTTCTTT. It translates to CATKKTGGNTEAFF.